This note documents a single T cell receptor (beta chain) sequence. This clonotype was detected a few times. Its antigen remains undetermined. Qualities for individual bases were not recorded, and no much larger clone is one base off. The CDR3 runs 13 amino acids, cysteine and phenylalanine included. Just the 39-base CDR3 DNA is kept, in frame starting at base 1. CDR1 and CDR2 were assigned from the germline V gene (reference sequence) as DFQATT and SNEGSKA. Every donor was a healthy Caucasian. The twin cohort consisted of three pairs of female monozygotic twins, all aged about 18 to 29 years. CD4+ and CD8+ T cell populations were isolated with positive isolation kits from Invitrogen. These data belong to a study of identical twins (dated by TCRdb to 2015 to 2016). For the wider study: To test whether fetal clonotypes persist, this study deep-sequenced TCR alpha and beta repertoires from monozygotic twins, from unrelated adults of various ages, and from cord blood. To rule out contamination, replicate twin experiments were performed at different times with different library preparation protocols.

Results and caveats for the whole study, not just this receptor: Zero-insertion analyses could be partly confounded by invariant T cells such as MAIT and iNKT, though diverse VJ usage argued against such confounding for most clonotypes. Out-of-frame TCR alpha sharing in monozygotic twins was systematically underestimated by recombination models, whereas sharing between unrelated individuals was in agreement with the recombination models. Because the same donors could not be followed over many years, the conclusions relied on cross-sectional statistical analysis. Excess twin sharing in beta out-of-frame sequences was weaker because fewer shared sequences lowered the signal-to-noise ratio. Fewer insertions were carried by abundant cord blood beta clonotypes, a similar but weaker trend appeared in young adult naive repertoires, and no such trend appeared in memory repertoires. Compared with coincidental sharing between unrelated individuals, out-of-frame TCR alpha sequences shared between twins showed an excess of sequences with low generation probability.

Libraries were made using 5' RACE. Sequencing relied on an Illumina HiSeq 2000. A universal primer binding site was added through template switching, and the final cDNA carried a unique molecular identifier so that TCR cDNA molecules could be counted accurately. Specific primers in the conserved constant-segment region were used to synthesize first-strand cDNA for the TCR alpha and beta chains. Each cDNA library was double barcoded, with a SMART-Mk sample barcode plus Illumina barcodes, to control for contamination. TruSeq adapter sequences, together with Illumina sample barcodes, were added in two successive PCR steps. The TCR alpha and beta cDNA libraries were sequenced on the Illumina HiSeq platform using custom primers. As for how the authors treated the data: Unique molecular identifiers were extracted from raw reads with MiGEC, and CDR3 positions were determined with MiXCR. Recombination models were inferred per individual with the repgenHMM and IGoR tools using an EM algorithm. Shared clonotypes were analyzed with the tcR package in R, and sharing was normalized by the product of cloneset sizes. To study raw recombination without the effects of thymic and clonal selection, out-of-frame nonproductive sequences were analyzed. Clones were called with MiXCR by TCRdb after fastp trimmed the public reads at Q25, and only in-frame beta chains were retained. Every distinct CDR3 protein forms one entry, paired with its most common genes and DNA. TCRdb's processing, not the study's, gives the V and J calls here. In all, the sample holds about 530,000 distinct CDR3 sequences, and 13% to 15% of those were seen once. Jointly, the top ten make up 0.44% of the sample.

This sample also belongs to another study, concerning yellow fever vaccine responses in identical twins. As the second publication notes: According to the authors, the vaccine-induced T cell response in identical twins seemed to be partly convergent and partly specific to each individual. Focusing on identical twins, the study followed the T cell clones that responded to the vaccine, and did so with precision.

The sequence derives from a woman aged 18-29 years in good health. Source material: CD4+ T cells sorted from blood. The sequence joins TRBV20-1 to TRBJ1-1, with 7 bases aligning to TRBD1. The DNA is as follows: TGCAGCATCACAGGGGCTTTGAACACTGAAGCTTTCTTT. Its coded protein is CSITGALNTEAFF.